The 20 T cell receptor beta chains presented below share a single source sample, sequenced in a study of T cell clonality in common variable immunodeficiency. Sequencing was performed with immunoSEQ multiplex PCR; in TCRdb, only in-frame clones are kept and a portion is missing. The sample has about 66,000 clones, none seen only once. The sequenced sample was peripheral blood mononuclear cells. Receptors were obtained from a person between 18 and 70 years old in good health.

This clone was counted many times. The DNA ends 3 residues before the CDR3 does, and the rest of the CDR3 is filled in from the germline J gene. V is TRBV6-2 or TRBV6-3 and J is TRBJ2-7; TRBD2 might be the D (7 bases). The CDR3 extends over 14 amino acids. Germline loops: CDR1 MNHEY, CDR2 SVGEGT. Trimming removed 8 bases from V and 3 bases from J, with 17 bases in between. The sequenced CDR3 bases are TGTGCCAGCTCTGGGGGGGCCGGTGACTACGAG. It encodes CASSGGAGDYE. The whole CDR3 is CASSGGAGDYEQYF.

The table lists this clone with many counts. The read ends 3 residues early relative to the CDR3; the germline J gene fills the gap. The chain recombines TRBV6-2 or TRBV6-3 with TRBJ2-1; 9 bases map to TRBD1. Germline loops: CDR1 MNHEY, CDR2 SVGEGT. The CDR3 covers 15 residues. V lost 6 bases, J lost 2 bases, and 5 bases stayed unmatched. Partial CDR3 DNA: TGTGCCAGCAGATCCGGGACAGGGACCTACAATGAG. Protein sequence: CASRSGTGTYNE. The full-length CDR3 reads as CASRSGTGTYNEQFF.

Comment on this clone: Coverage ceases 3 residues before the CDR3 finishes, and the germline J gene fills in the end. The rearrangement links TRBV7-6 to TRBJ1-1; tentatively, D is TRBD1 (5 bases). Trimming removed 5 bases from V and 3 bases from J, with 13 bases in between. The CDR3 covers 14 residues. The V gene's germline CDR1 is SGHVS and CDR2 FNYEAQ. The CDR3 DNA, read in part, is TGTGCCAGCAGCGAATTTGGGGGGGACACTGAA. As protein: CASSEFGGDTE. The complete CDR3 protein is CASSEFGGDTEAFF. Drawing the rest from reference TRBV7-6 and TRBJ1-1, the complete variable domain is GAGVSQSPRYKVTKRGQDVALRCDPISGHVSLYWYRQALGQGPEFLTYFNYEAQQDKSGLPNDRFSAERPEGSISTLTIQRTEQRDSAMYRCASSEFGGDTEAFFGQGTRLTVV.

This clone showed up many times. The sequenced CDR3 bases are TGTGCCAGCTCACCAAGTGCAGGGTTCGACTATGGC. Translating it yields CASSPSAGFDYG. The whole CDR3 reads CASSPSAGFDYGYTF. The chain carries TRBV18 and TRBJ1-2, with D maybe TRBD1 (5 bases). The CDR3 is cut off 3 residues early in the read; its end comes from the germline J gene. Per the germline V gene, CDR1 is KGHSH and CDR2 is LQKENI. V was shortened by 2 bases and J by 3 bases, with 13 bases between the two germline ends. CDR3 size: 15 residues.

This clone was recorded at least ten times. Read coverage stops 3 residues before the CDR3 terminus; the germline J gene supplies the remainder. J is TRBJ2-3 and V is TRBV20-1; possible D gene TRBD1, 6 bases. The germline gives CDR1 DFQATT, CDR2 SNEGSKA (reference sequence). Trimming shortened V by 0 bases and J by 7 bases, and 11 bases separated the two germline ends. This CDR3 is 13 amino acids long. The CDR3: CSARDPGENTQYF. The DNA read from the CDR3 is TGCAGTGCTAGAGATCCAGGGGAGAATACG.

In this sample, this clone turned up many times. Read coverage stops 3 residues before the CDR3 terminus; the germline J gene supplies the remainder. The chain recombines TRBV5-4 with TRBJ2-5; 7 nucleotides agree with TRBD2. CDR1 and CDR2 from the germline V gene are SGHNT and YYREEE (reference sequence). V shed 0 bases, J shed 5 bases, and the junction held 4 bases outside the gene matches. The CDR3 consists of 14 residues. The CDR3 spells CASSLGLADETQYF. The CDR3 DNA, read in part, is TGTGCCAGCAGCTTGGGACTAGCTGATGAGACC. Filled out from reference TRBV5-4 and TRBJ2-5, the complete variable domain reads ETGVTQSPTHLIKTRGQQVTLRCSSQSGHNTVSWYQQALGQGPQFIFQYYREEENGRGNFPPRFSGLQFPNYSSELNVNALELDDSALYLCASSLGLADETQYFGPGTRLLVL.

This clone was seen many times. The missing CDR3 end, 3 residues past where the read stops, is filled in from the germline J gene. The V call is TRBV5-1, the J call TRBJ2-1; 8 bases match TRBD2. Germline trimming cut 4 bases from V and 7 bases from J; bases unmatched to any gene: 13. The CDR3 has 16 amino acids. CDR1 is SGHRS, CDR2 YFSETQ, per germline. Partial CDR3 DNA: TGCGCCAGCAGCCCGGGGGGGACTAGGGCGCGTAATGAG. Translated: CASSPGGTRARNE. The full CDR3 is CASSPGGTRARNEQFF.

This clone has a count of ten or more. The read gets to within 3 residues of the CDR3 end, and the germline J gene fills in the rest. The chain carries TRBV7-6 and TRBJ2-5; tentatively, D is TRBD1 (5 bases). The V end lost 8 bases, the J end lost 2 bases, and 15 bases lay between the germline ends. This CDR3 is 14 amino acids long. In germline, CDR1 is SGHVS, CDR2 FNYEAQ. Partial CDR3 DNA: TGTGCCAGCGCCACTACAGGATTACAAGAGACC. Translating it yields CASATTGLQET. The entire CDR3 protein reads CASATTGLQETQYF. The full variable domain, with the rest looked up from reference TRBV7-6 and TRBJ2-5, is GAGVSQSPRYKVTKRGQDVALRCDPISGHVSLYWYRQALGQGPEFLTYFNYEAQQDKSGLPNDRFSAERPEGSISTLTIQRTEQRDSAMYRCASATTGLQETQYFGPGTRLLVL.

This clone was counted at least ten times. Read coverage stops 3 residues before the CDR3 terminus; the germline J gene supplies the remainder. The rearrangement links TRBV20-1 to TRBJ2-5, with D hard to call. The CDR3 contains 12 residues. In germline, CDR1 is DFQATT, CDR2 SNEGSKA (reference sequence). The V gene lost 3 bases and the J gene lost 5 bases, with 10 bases spanning the gap. The part of the CDR3 DNA that was read is TGCAGTGCTAGTCGTACTCCGGAGACC. Translated: CSASRTPET. The whole CDR3 protein reads CSASRTPETQYF.

At least ten counts were recorded for this clone. The CDR3 goes on 3 residues after the read ends, and that part is filled in from the germline J gene. The J gene is TRBJ2-5, the V gene TRBV29-1, with 7 positions matching TRBD2. The CDR3 extends over 15 amino acids. J lost 1 base, V lost 3 bases, and 8 bases had no gene match. The germline V gene encodes CDR1 SQVTM and CDR2 ANQGSEA. The sequenced CDR3 bases are TGCAGCGTTGAGGGCGGGAGAGTCGGCCAAGAGACC. Residues: CSVEGGRVGQET. The entire CDR3 sequence reads CSVEGGRVGQETQYF.

This clone showed up many times. The read is 3 residues too short to cover the CDR3 end, so that end is filled in from the germline J gene. This chain uses TRBV20-1 with TRBJ2-1; TRBD2 aligns across 12 bases. This CDR3 has 17 residues. Germline CDR1 DFQATT, CDR2 SNEGSKA (reference sequence). Unmatched junction bases numbered 3, after V lost 0 bases and J lost 0 bases. CDR3 DNA, as far as it was read: TGCAGTGCTAGAGATGCTAGCGGGAGGGTCTCCTACAATGAG. Translating it yields CSARDASGRVSYNE. The full CDR3 protein is CSARDASGRVSYNEQFF.

This clone was detected many times. The CDR3 is cut off 3 residues early in the read; its end comes from the germline J gene. This rearrangement joins TRBV20-1 to TRBJ2-1; TRBD2 might be the D (5 bases). Looked up from germline, CDR1 is DFQATT and CDR2 is SNEGSKA (reference sequence). V lost 4 bases and J 3 bases, leaving 7 bases between the germline ends. The CDR3 is 12 amino acids. CDR3 DNA, as far as it was read: TGCAGTGCTATGACTAACTACAATGAG. This translates into CSAMTNYNE. The CDR3 as a whole reads CSAMTNYNEQFF.

This clone has ten or more counts. The CDR3 end falls 3 residues outside the read, so it is completed with the germline J gene. The gene calls are TRBV18 and TRBJ1-6; D not resolved. Germline CDR1 and CDR2: KGHSH and LQKENI. CDR3 length equals 16 residues. Between the trimmed V and J ends, which lost 3 bases and 8 bases, there was a span of 17 bases. This CDR3 reads CASSPWAGRGDSPLHF. The sequenced CDR3 bases are TGTGCCAGCTCACCCTGGGCGGGAAGAGGAGATTCACCC.

This clone was detected many times. Read sequence stops 3 residues before the CDR3 end, and the germline J gene provides the missing end. The chain links TRBV20-1 to TRBJ2-4; D might be TRBD2 (5 bases). V was cut by 3 bases and J by 7 bases, with 13 bases left in between. Per the germline V gene, CDR1 is DFQATT and CDR2 is SNEGSKA (reference sequence). The CDR3 consists of 13 residues. CDR3 protein: CSASTGSENIQYF. The CDR3 bases that were read are TGCAGTGCTAGTACGGGGAGTGAGAACATT.

This clone came up many times. The CDR3 end falls 3 residues outside the read, so it is completed with the germline J gene. The chain uses TRBV4-2 and TRBJ2-7; D perhaps matches TRBD2 (6 bases). CDR1 LGHNA and CDR2 YNFKEQ come from the germline V gene. The ends were cut back, 0 bases at V and 0 bases at J, with 12 bases in the middle. The CDR3 runs 16 residues. Incomplete CDR3 DNA: TGTGCCAGCAGCCAAGAGGGCCGGGGGAGCTCCTACGAG. This gives the protein CASSQEGRGSSYE. The whole CDR3 reads CASSQEGRGSSYEQYF.

This clone was detected ten times or more. The CDR3 end falls 3 residues outside the read, so it is completed with the germline J gene. The V and J genes are TRBV6-1 and TRBJ2-7, with 9 bases identical to TRBD2. In germline, CDR1 is MNHNS, CDR2 SASEGT. CDR3 length: 17 amino acids. V gave up 0 bases and J gave up 4 bases; unmatched junction bases: 10. The CDR3 DNA, read in part, is TGTGCCAGCAGTGAAGCGAAAGCGGGAGGCTTATTTTACGAG. Its protein product is CASSEAKAGGLFYE. The full CDR3 protein is CASSEAKAGGLFYEQYF.

This clone appeared many times. Read data end 3 residues before the CDR3 end; the end is taken from the germline J gene. This rearrangement joins TRBV29-1 to TRBJ2-1, with 10 nucleotides matching TRBD2. CDR3 size: 14 residues. With 6 bases clipped from V and 1 base from J, the junction kept 3 bases outside the gene matches. The germline V gene encodes CDR1 SQVTM and CDR2 ANQGSEA. The covered CDR3 bases are TGCAGCGTACTAGCGGGAAATTCCTACAATGAG. Its translation: CSVLAGNSYNE. The whole CDR3 protein reads CSVLAGNSYNEQFF.

This clone was seen at least ten times. The read halts 3 residues ahead of the CDR3 end, with the missing end drawn from the germline J gene. The chain joins TRBV6-2 or TRBV6-3 to TRBJ2-3, with no clear D. The V gene's germline CDR1 is MNHEY and CDR2 SVGEGT. The CDR3 totals 15 residues. V was pared by 3 bases and J by 0 bases, with 10 bases between. The covered CDR3 bases are TGTGCCAGCAGTTATCCTATTGCAAGCACAGATACG. Encoded protein: CASSYPIASTDT. The whole CDR3 is CASSYPIASTDTQYF.

This clone was counted a few times. Sequencing ends 3 residues short of the CDR3 end; the germline J gene provides the rest. The V call is TRBV29-1, the J call TRBJ2-1; the D is unclear. The CDR3 runs to 12 residues. V was shortened by 7 bases and J by 5 bases, with 12 bases between the two germline ends. Germline V lookup: CDR1 SQVTM, CDR2 ANQGSEA. CDR3 DNA, as far as it was read: TGCAGCGCCTCAGGCTATAACAATGAG. Residues: CSASGYNNE. The whole CDR3 sequence is CSASGYNNEQFF.

This clone occurred many times. The read ends 3 residues shy of where the CDR3 ends; the end is completed using the germline J gene. V and J are TRBV4-1 and TRBJ2-5; 12 bases are shared with TRBD2. J gave up 5 bases and V 5 bases, and 3 bases lay outside the gene matches. This CDR3 has 14 amino acids. Germline V gives CDR1 MGHRA, CDR2 YSYEKL. CDR3 region: CASSGTSGSETQYF. CDR3 bases read: TGCGCCAGCAGCGGGACTAGCGGGTCGGAGACC.